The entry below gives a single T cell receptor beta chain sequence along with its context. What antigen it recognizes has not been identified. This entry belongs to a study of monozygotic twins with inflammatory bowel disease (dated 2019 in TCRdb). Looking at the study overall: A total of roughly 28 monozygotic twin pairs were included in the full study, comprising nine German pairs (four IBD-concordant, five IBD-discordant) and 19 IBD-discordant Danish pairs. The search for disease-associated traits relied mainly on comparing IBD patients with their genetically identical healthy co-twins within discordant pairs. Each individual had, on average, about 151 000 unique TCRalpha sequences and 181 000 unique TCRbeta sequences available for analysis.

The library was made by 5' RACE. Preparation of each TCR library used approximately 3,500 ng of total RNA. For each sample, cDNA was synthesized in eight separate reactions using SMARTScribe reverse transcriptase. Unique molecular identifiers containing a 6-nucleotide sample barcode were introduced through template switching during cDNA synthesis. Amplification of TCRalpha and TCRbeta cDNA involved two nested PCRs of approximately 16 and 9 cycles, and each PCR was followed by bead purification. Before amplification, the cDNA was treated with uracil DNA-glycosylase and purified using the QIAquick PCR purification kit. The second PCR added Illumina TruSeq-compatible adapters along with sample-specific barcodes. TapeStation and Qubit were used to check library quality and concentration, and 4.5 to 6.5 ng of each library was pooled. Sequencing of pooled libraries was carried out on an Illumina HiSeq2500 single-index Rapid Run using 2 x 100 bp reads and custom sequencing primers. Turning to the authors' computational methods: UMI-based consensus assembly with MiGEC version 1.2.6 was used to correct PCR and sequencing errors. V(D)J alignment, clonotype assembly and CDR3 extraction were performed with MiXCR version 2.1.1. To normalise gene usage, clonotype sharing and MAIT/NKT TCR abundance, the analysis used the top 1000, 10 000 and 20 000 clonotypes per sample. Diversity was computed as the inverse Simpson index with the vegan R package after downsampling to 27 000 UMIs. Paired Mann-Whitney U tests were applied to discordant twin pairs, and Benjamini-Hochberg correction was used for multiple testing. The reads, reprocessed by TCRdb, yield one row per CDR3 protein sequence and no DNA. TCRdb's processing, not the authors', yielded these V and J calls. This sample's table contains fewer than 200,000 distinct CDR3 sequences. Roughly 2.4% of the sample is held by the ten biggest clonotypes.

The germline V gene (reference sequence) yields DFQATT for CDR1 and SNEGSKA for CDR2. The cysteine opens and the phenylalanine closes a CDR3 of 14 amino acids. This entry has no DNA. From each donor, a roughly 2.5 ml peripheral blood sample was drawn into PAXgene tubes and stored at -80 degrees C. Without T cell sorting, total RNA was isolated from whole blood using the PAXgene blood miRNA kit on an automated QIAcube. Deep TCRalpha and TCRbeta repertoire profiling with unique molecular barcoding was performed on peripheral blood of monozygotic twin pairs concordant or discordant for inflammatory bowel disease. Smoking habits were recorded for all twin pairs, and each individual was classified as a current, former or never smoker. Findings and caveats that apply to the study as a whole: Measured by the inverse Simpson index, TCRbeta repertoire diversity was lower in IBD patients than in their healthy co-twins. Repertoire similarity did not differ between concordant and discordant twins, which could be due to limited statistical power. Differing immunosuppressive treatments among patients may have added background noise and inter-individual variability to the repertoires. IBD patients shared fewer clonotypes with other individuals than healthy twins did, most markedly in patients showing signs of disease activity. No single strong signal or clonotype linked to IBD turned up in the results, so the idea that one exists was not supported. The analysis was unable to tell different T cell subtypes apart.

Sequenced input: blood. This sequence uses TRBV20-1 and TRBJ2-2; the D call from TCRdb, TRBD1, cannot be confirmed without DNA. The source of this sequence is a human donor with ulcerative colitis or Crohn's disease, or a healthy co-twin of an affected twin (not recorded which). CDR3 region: CSARTGGATGELFF.